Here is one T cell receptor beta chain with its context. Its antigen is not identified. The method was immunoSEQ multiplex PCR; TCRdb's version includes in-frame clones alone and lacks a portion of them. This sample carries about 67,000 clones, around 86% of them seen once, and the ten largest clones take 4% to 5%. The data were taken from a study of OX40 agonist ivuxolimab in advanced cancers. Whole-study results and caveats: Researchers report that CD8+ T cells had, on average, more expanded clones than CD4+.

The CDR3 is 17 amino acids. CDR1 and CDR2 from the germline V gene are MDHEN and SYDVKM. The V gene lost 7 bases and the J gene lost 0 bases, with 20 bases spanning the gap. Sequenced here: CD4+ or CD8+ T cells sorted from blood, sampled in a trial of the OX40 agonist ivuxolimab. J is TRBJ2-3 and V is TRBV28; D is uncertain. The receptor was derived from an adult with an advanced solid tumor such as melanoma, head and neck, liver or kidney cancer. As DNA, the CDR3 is TGTGCCAGCACCCCCCCGCTGGGAATTACTAGCACAGATACGCAGTATTTT. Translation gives CASTPPLGITSTDTQYF.